Below, 12 T cell receptor beta chains from the same sample are listed, as sequenced in a study of T cells in Graves' hyperthyroidism and ophthalmopathy. RNA transcripts were the template for amplifying TCR beta CDR3 regions. The HTBI primer set was used in a first-round RT-PCR of the TCR CDR3. TCRdb reprocessed the multiplex PCR reads with MiXCR, giving one entry per CDR3 protein. This sample has hundreds of thousands of distinct CDR3 sequences, with more than 15% found just once. The sequencing input was blood. The receptors originated from a woman between 18 and 30 years old with Graves' hyperthyroidism.

This clonotype was seen at least ten times. The J gene is TRBJ2-7, the V gene TRBV3-1; D remains unclear. Trimming pared 5 bases from V and 4 bases from J, leaving 9 bases between. Germline V lookup: CDR1 LGHDT, CDR2 YNNKEL (reference sequence). The CDR3 spans 12 residues. The CDR3, as DNA: TGTGCCAGCAGCTATCAGTATTACGAGCAGTACTTC. Its protein is CASSYQYYEQYF.

This clonotype occurred many times. The chain recombines TRBV27 with TRBJ2-5, with 12 bases lining up with TRBD2. Germline assignment: CDR1 MNHEY and CDR2 SMNVEV (reference sequence). The CDR3 extends over 15 amino acids. V dropped 5 bases and J dropped 4; count of bases not matched to a gene: 5. As DNA, the CDR3 is TGTGCCAGCAGTCCGCCGGGACTAGCGGGAGAGACCCAGTACTTC. Translation gives CASSPPGLAGETQYF.

The chain has TRBV5-6 and TRBJ1-6, with TRBD1 matching 11 bases. This CDR3 has 15 residues. CDR1 is SGHDT, CDR2 YYEEEE, per germline. After removal of 4 bases from V and 7 bases from J, the junction contained 4 bases not matched to a gene. The CDR3 sequence: CASSAGQGANSPLHF. The CDR3 coding sequence is TGTGCCAGCAGCGCCGGACAGGGGGCGAATTCACCCCTCCACTTT.

This sequence joins TRBV29-1 and TRBJ2-5; 7 bases agree with TRBD1. CDR3 length equals 16 residues. Losses at the gene ends were 2 bases for V and 3 bases for J; bases not matched to a gene: 12. Germline CDR1 SQVTM, CDR2 ANQGSEA. The CDR3 DNA sequence: TGCAGCGTTGAAACGCCGGGACAGAAAATCAAAGAGACCCAGTACTTC. Amino acid sequence: CSVETPGQKIKETQYF.

This clonotype appeared many times. J is TRBJ2-7 and V is TRBV9; 7 bases line up with TRBD2. V shed 3 bases and J 7 bases; nucleotides not matched to a gene: 7. The CDR3 has 13 residues. Germline CDR1 SGDLS, CDR2 YYNGEE. The CDR3 coding sequence is TGTGCCAGCAGCGCCCGACTAGCCGGGGAGCAGTACTTC. Translated, it gives CASSARLAGEQYF.

This clonotype was seen many times. This chain links TRBV19 with TRBJ2-3; the match to TRBD2 covers 12 bases. This CDR3 is built from 18 residues. Trimming took 4 bases from V and 3 from J; bases not matched to a gene: 11. Per germline, CDR1 LNHDA and CDR2 SQIVND (reference sequence). The CDR3 bases are TGTGCCAGTAGTACCGGACTAGCGGGGTCAAGTTCGACAGATACGCAGTATTTT. The encoded protein is CASSTGLAGSSSTDTQYF. Full variable domain (remainder filled in from reference TRBV19 and TRBJ2-3): DGGITQSPKYLFRKEGQNVTLSCEQNLNHDAMYWYRQDPGQGLRLIYYSQIVNDFQKGDIAEGYSVSREKKESFPLTVTSAQKNPTAFYLCASSTGLAGSSSTDTQYFGPGTRLTVL.

This clonotype was counted at least ten times. The junction departs from the called germline gene at one end, perhaps through a read error. This chain uses TRBV6-1 with TRBJ2-7; D remains unclear. CDR1 and CDR2 from the germline V gene are MNHNS and SASEGT. This CDR3 spans 11 amino acids. The CDR3: CATSYLYEQYF. The DNA for the CDR3 is TGTGCCACCAGTTACCTTTACGAGCAGTACTTC.

This chain links TRBV10-3 with TRBJ2-2, with 7 bases fitting TRBD1. The germline V gene encodes CDR1 ENHRY and CDR2 SYGVKD. This CDR3 region has 15 residues. Trimming cost V 1 base and J 5 bases; bases outside gene matches: 4. For the CDR3, the DNA is TGTGCCATCAGTGAGTGGGACAGCTCAACCGGGGAGCTGTTTTTT. Translation: CAISEWDSSTGELFF.

This clonotype has ten or more counts. This chain links TRBV12-3 or TRBV12-4 with TRBJ2-1; 14 bases match TRBD2. The V and J ends lost 7 bases and 3 bases, in that order; junction bases with no gene match: 5. This CDR3 region has 16 residues. CDR3: CASKTGTSGSYNEQFF. The CDR3 DNA reads TGTGCCAGCAAAACCGGGACTAGCGGGAGCTACAATGAGCAGTTCTTC.

This clonotype came up many times. The genes are TRBV20-1 and TRBJ1-1; the D gene is possibly TRBD1 (5 bases). Trimming cost V 0 bases and J 5 bases, with 13 bases left between them. CDR3 length equals 14 residues. Per germline, CDR1 DFQATT and CDR2 SNEGSKA (reference sequence). The CDR3 is CSARDSQGWTEAFF. CDR3 nucleotides: TGCAGTGCTAGAGATTCCCAGGGATGGACTGAAGCTTTCTTT.

Of note for this clonotype: A much larger clone differs from this one at a single base, so this may be a read error. The J gene is TRBJ2-7, the V gene TRBV28; 7 bases align to TRBD2. This CDR3 is built from 11 residues. The junction had 4 bases not matched to a gene; V was cut back by 7 bases and J by 7 bases. Germline V gene data show CDR1 as MDHEN and CDR2 as SYDVKM. The CDR3 DNA reads as TGTGCCAGCACCAAGCGGGGTGAGCAGTACTTC. It specifies CASTKRGEQYF. Drawing the rest from reference TRBV28 and TRBJ2-7, the complete variable domain is DVKVTQSSRYLVKRTGEKVFLECVQDMDHENMFWYRQDPGLGLRLIYFSYDVKMKEKGDIPEGYSVSREKKERFSLILESASTNQTSMYLCASTKRGEQYFGPGTRLTVT.

The chain has TRBV20-1 and TRBJ2-7; 7 positions agree with TRBD1. Trimming removed 2 bases from V and 4 bases from J; junction bases left unmatched: 11. Per the germline V gene, CDR1 is DFQATT and CDR2 is SNEGSKA (reference sequence). The length of the CDR3 is 15 residues. For the CDR3, the DNA is TGCAGTGCTAGATCCCGAACAGGGGACATTTACGAGCAGTACTTC. Amino acids: CSARSRTGDIYEQYF.